This T cell receptor (beta chain) was found in a study of early T cells in non-severe SARS-CoV-2 infection. Looking at the study overall: Sequenced bulk RNA came from whole blood that was unsorted, and chains were unpaired.

A few counts support this clonotype. What it binds is unknown. Separate cDNA molecules each had unique molecular identifiers attached to them. In TCRdb, the 5' RACE reads were re-called with MiXCR into one record per CDR3 protein. The profile covers some 34,000 distinct CDR3 sequences, with over 8.5% appearing a single time and more than 10% taken by the ten largest. Whole-study results and caveats: Anti-spike CD8 responses were favored by VDJdb matching, which missed private and CD4 specificities.

From germline, CDR1 is SEHNR and CDR2 FQNEAQ (reference sequence). V shed 5 bases, J shed 7 bases, and the junction held 8 bases outside the gene matches. The CDR3 contains 16 residues. The sequence derives from an adult who was a healthcare worker with PCR-confirmed SARS-CoV-2 infection or an uninfected control (not recorded which). Sequencing was performed on whole blood. This chain joins TRBV7-9 and TRBJ1-6; TRBD1 agrees at 10 bases. The CDR3 region has the DNA TGTGCCAGCAGCAAGGGACAGGGGCTAAGGAATTCACCCCTCCACTTT. It translates to CASSKGQGLRNSPLHF.